Listed here are 24 T cell receptor beta chains from one sample, sequenced in a study of shared clonotypes between healthy human individuals. Cells designated naive CD8 were CD45RO-negative and were positively selected for CCR7, with terminally differentiated effector memory CD45RA+ cells excluded. Assay used: immunoSEQ multiplex PCR; TCRdb lists only in-frame clones, some missing. This table holds about 1,800,000 clones, about 95% found once. Sequencing used naive CD8+ T cells sorted from blood. All receptors come from a man aged 18 to 30 in good health.

This sequence joins TRBV6-6 and TRBJ2-7, with D perhaps assigned TRBD1 or TRBD2 (5 bases each). The CDR3 extends over 14 amino acids. The V end was cut by 2 bases, the J end by 7 bases, with 15 bases between. CDR1 and CDR2 (germline): MNHNY, SVGAGI (reference sequence). CDR3 loop: CASSYGEGLREQYF. CDR3 bases: TGTGCCAGCAGTTACGGTGAGGGGCTGAGGGAGCAGTACTTC.

This sequence joins TRBV28 and TRBJ2-6; the D is unclear. The CDR3 extends over 16 amino acids. V dropped 3 bases and J dropped 2 bases, with 11 bases sitting between them. Germline CDR1 is MDHEN and CDR2 is SYDVKM. In DNA, the CDR3 is TGTGCCAGCAGTTTGGACGCCTCTACTGGGGCCAACGTCCTGACTTTC. Amino acid sequence: CASSLDASTGANVLTF.

J is TRBJ2-2 and V is TRBV6-6; D may be TRBD2 (5 bases). CDR1 and CDR2 (germline): MNHNY, SVGAGI (reference sequence). The CDR3 has 14 amino acids. Trimming removed 4 bases at V and 2 bases at J, with 8 bases between. The CDR3 region is CASSFSSNTGELFF. The CDR3 region has the DNA TGTGCCAGCAGTTTCTCTAGCAACACCGGGGAGCTGTTTTTT.

This chain links TRBV6-4 with TRBJ1-2; 7 positions match TRBD1. This CDR3 region has 18 residues. Trimming cost V 5 bases and J 5 bases; bases outside gene matches: 20. CDR1 is MRHNA, CDR2 SNTAGT, per germline. The CDR3 sequence is CASSLIQGTDPTPYGYTF. CDR3 DNA sequence: TGTGCCAGCAGTCTAATCCAGGGGACAGACCCAACACCTTATGGCTACACCTTC.

The gene calls are TRBV6-6 and TRBJ2-5; the match to TRBD1 covers 7 bases. Germline V gene sequence: CDR1 MNHNY, CDR2 SVGAGI (reference sequence). CDR3 length equals 13 residues. The V segment lost 6 bases and the J segment 3 bases; nucleotides outside the gene matches: 4. This chain's CDR3 is CASSQGTEETQYF. The CDR3 bases are TGTGCCAGCAGCCAAGGGACAGAAGAGACCCAGTACTTC.

The rearrangement uses TRBV5-6 and TRBJ2-2, with 8 bases matching TRBD1. Per the germline V gene, CDR1 is SGHDT and CDR2 is YYEEEE. Losses at the gene ends were 7 bases for V and 4 bases for J; bases not matched to a gene: 15. The CDR3 totals 17 residues. The CDR3 DNA follows: TGTGCCAGCGCATTGGGGGCGGACAGGGCCCTCACCGGGGAGCTGTTTTTT. Amino acid sequence: CASALGADRALTGELFF.

The chain employs TRBV5-8 and TRBJ2-1; 7 bases are shared with TRBD2. Germline CDR1 SGHTS, CDR2 YDEGEE. Trimming at V came to 4 bases and at J to 1 base, leaving 5 bases not matched to a gene. CDR3 length: 15 amino acids. The CDR3 DNA follows: TGTGCCAGCAGCCCCGAGCGGGAATCCTACAATGAGCAGTTCTTC. Residues: CASSPERESYNEQFF.

This clone was counted once. The J gene is TRBJ1-2, the V gene TRBV28; 8 positions agree with TRBD1. The CDR3 runs to 12 residues. V lost 2 bases to trimming and J lost 9 bases; unmatched junction nucleotides: 2. Germline lookup yields CDR1 MDHEN and CDR2 SYDVKM. In DNA form, the CDR3 reads TGTGCCAGCAGTTTACAGGGGGCTCGCTACACCTTC. This translates into CASSLQGARYTF.

The chain joins TRBV7-6 to TRBJ2-7; D is uncertain. CDR3 length: 15 amino acids. The germline V gene has CDR1 SGHVS and CDR2 FNYEAQ. Trimming shortened V by 5 bases and J by 6 bases, and 20 bases separated the two germline ends. The CDR3 region has the DNA TGTGCCAGCAGCCTGAACGCTCCCCCGTACATCGAGCAGTACTTC. This sequence encodes CASSLNAPPYIEQYF.

The rearrangement links TRBV19 to TRBJ2-7; 11 positions agree with TRBD1. Trimming took 5 bases from V and 7 from J; bases not matched to a gene: 7. The CDR3 extends over 14 amino acids. Germline V lookup: CDR1 LNHDA, CDR2 SQIVND (reference sequence). The CDR3 region is CASSYGQGAGEQYF. The CDR3 DNA follows: TGTGCCAGTAGTTATGGACAGGGGGCAGGGGAGCAGTACTTC. Using reference TRBV19 and TRBJ2-7 for the parts outside the CDR3, the full variable domain is DGGITQSPKYLFRKEGQNVTLSCEQNLNHDAMYWYRQDPGQGLRLIYYSQIVNDFQKGDIAEGYSVSREKKESFPLTVTSAQKNPTAFYLCASSYGQGAGEQYFGPGTRLTVT.

The V call is TRBV7-9, the J call TRBJ2-7; D ambiguous. There are 14 residues in the CDR3. The V and J ends lost 2 bases and 0 bases respectively, with 8 bases between them. CDR1 is SEHNR and CDR2 is FQNEAQ in the germline V gene (reference sequence). Written as DNA, the CDR3 is TGTGCCAGCAGCTTAAGTGACAACTCCTACGAGCAGTACTTC. Its protein product is CASSLSDNSYEQYF.

With respect to this clone: The same CDR3 arises from other DNA sequences in this sample as well. V gene TRBV9 combines with J gene TRBJ2-7, with TRBD2 identical over 10 bases. J lost 3 bases, V lost 2 bases, and 2 bases had no gene match. The CDR3 has 14 residues. Germline assignment: CDR1 SGDLS and CDR2 YYNGEE. For the CDR3, the DNA is TGTGCCAGCAGCGTCAGCGGGAGGGACTACGAGCAGTACTTC. It translates to CASSVSGRDYEQYF.

The chain has TRBV2 and TRBJ2-7; TRBD2 aligns across 9 bases. CDR1 and CDR2 (germline): SNHLY, FYNNEI. This CDR3 has 15 amino acids. The J segment lost 4 bases and the V segment lost 1 base, leaving 5 bases of the junction unmatched. CDR3 in amino acids: CASSEGLAAVYEQYF. DNA for the CDR3: TGTGCCAGCAGTGAAGGACTAGCGGCGGTGTACGAGCAGTACTTC.

This chain links TRBV18 with TRBJ2-5, with 12 bases matching TRBD2. Germline lookup yields CDR1 KGHSH and CDR2 LQKENI. V lost 6 bases and J lost 1; bases outside the gene matches: 9. This CDR3 comprises 17 residues. CDR3 in amino acids: CASSPRLAGDPQETQYF. DNA of the CDR3: TGTGCCAGCTCCCCCAGACTAGCGGGGGATCCCCAAGAGACCCAGTACTTC.

This rearrangement joins TRBV4-2 to TRBJ2-2; 7 bases agree with TRBD1. This CDR3 comprises 16 residues. Trimming took 6 bases from V and 2 from J; bases not matched to a gene: 9. Germline V gives CDR1 LGHNA, CDR2 YNFKEQ. The chain's CDR3 is CASRNDRALNTGELFF. Here the CDR3 DNA reads TGTGCCAGCAGAAACGACAGGGCTCTTAACACCGGGGAGCTGTTTTTT.

V usage is TRBV19 and J usage is TRBJ2-3; 10 nucleotides line up with TRBD2. Germline CDR1 is LNHDA and CDR2 is SQIVND (reference sequence). The CDR3 runs 15 residues. V lost 6 bases to trimming and J lost 3 bases; unmatched junction nucleotides: 6. The CDR3 spells CASRLTSGDTDTQYF. For the CDR3, the DNA is TGTGCCAGTAGATTAACTAGCGGGGATACAGATACGCAGTATTTT. The whole variable domain, filled in from reference TRBV19 and TRBJ2-3, reads DGGITQSPKYLFRKEGQNVTLSCEQNLNHDAMYWYRQDPGQGLRLIYYSQIVNDFQKGDIAEGYSVSREKKESFPLTVTSAQKNPTAFYLCASRLTSGDTDTQYFGPGTRLTVL.

V and J are TRBV7-2 and TRBJ2-5; the D is unclear. Germline V gives CDR1 SGHTA, CDR2 FQGNSA. V lost 5 bases and J lost 5, with 12 bases in between. This CDR3 has 13 residues. CDR3 sequence (DNA): TGTGCCAGCAGCCGTTTCGTATGGGAGACCCAGTACTTC. Its protein is CASSRFVWETQYF.

V is TRBV5-1 and J is TRBJ1-4, with no clear D. The CDR3 is 14 residues long. Per germline, CDR1 SGHRS and CDR2 YFSETQ. Trimming shortened V by 1 base and J by 8 bases, and 12 bases separated the two germline ends. The CDR3 nucleotides are TGCGCCAGCAGCTTGTTGGGGAGTGGCGAAAAACTGTTTTTT. It specifies CASSLLGSGEKLFF.

This clone was counted a single time. The V gene is TRBV7-2, the J gene TRBJ1-2; D might be TRBD1 (6 bases). Germline V CDR1 and CDR2: SGHTA, FQGNSA. This CDR3 spans 16 amino acids. The V and J ends lost 0 bases and 6 bases respectively, with 17 bases between them. The CDR3 region has the DNA TGTGCCAGCAGCTTAGCATATCAGGGGCGCGGTCATGGCTACACCTTC. Its translation: CASSLAYQGRGHGYTF.

This clone showed up just once. V is TRBV19 and J is TRBJ1-5; no clear D. The CDR3 spans 12 residues. Germline-derived CDR1 and CDR2 are LNHDA and SQIVND (reference sequence). The V end was cut by 3 bases, the J end by 5 bases, with 5 bases between. CDR3 in DNA: TGTGCCAGTAGTATTTGGGATCAGCCCCAGCATTTT. Protein sequence: CASSIWDQPQHF. The full variable domain, with the rest looked up from reference TRBV19 and TRBJ1-5, is DGGITQSPKYLFRKEGQNVTLSCEQNLNHDAMYWYRQDPGQGLRLIYYSQIVNDFQKGDIAEGYSVSREKKESFPLTVTSAQKNPTAFYLCASSIWDQPQHFGDGTRLSIL.

To note about this clone: The sample holds other DNA sequences that translate to the same CDR3. V and J are TRBV9 and TRBJ2-1; 8 positions match TRBD2. CDR1 and CDR2 (germline): SGDLS, YYNGEE. Losses at the gene ends were 3 bases for V and 3 bases for J; bases not matched to a gene: 5. The CDR3 runs to 15 residues. The CDR3 region is CASSGSGTSYNEQFF. The DNA of the CDR3 is TGTGCCAGCAGCGGATCCGGGACTAGCTACAATGAGCAGTTCTTC.

The chain joins TRBV29-1 to TRBJ1-2; 7 bases agree with TRBD1. This CDR3 is built from 13 residues. V was pared by 3 bases and J by 7 bases, with 8 bases of the junction left unmatched. Germline CDR1 is SQVTM and CDR2 is ANQGSEA. Written as DNA, the CDR3 is TGCAGCGTTGATTCCGAGGGGGCAGGTGGCTACACCTTC. Its protein is CSVDSEGAGGYTF.

This rearrangement joins TRBV10-3 to TRBJ2-3; TRBD2 agrees at 8 bases. The length of the CDR3 is 16 residues. Germline V lookup: CDR1 ENHRY, CDR2 SYGVKD. V was clipped by 3 bases and J by 0 bases; unmatched bases: 5. Here the CDR3 DNA reads TGTGCCATCAGTGACGGACTAGCAGCCAGCACAGATACGCAGTATTTT. This sequence encodes CAISDGLAASTDTQYF.

The chain is built from TRBV15 and TRBJ2-3; 11 bases are shared with TRBD2. The J segment lost 2 bases and the V segment lost 0 bases, leaving 16 bases of the junction unmatched. CDR1 and CDR2 from the germline V gene are LNHNV and YYDKDF (reference sequence). The CDR3 runs to 21 residues. CDR3 residues: CATSRDSPLAGGTIDTDTQYF. The CDR3 coding sequence is TGTGCCACCAGCAGAGATTCCCCGCTAGCGGGGGGAACAATTGACACAGATACGCAGTATTTT.